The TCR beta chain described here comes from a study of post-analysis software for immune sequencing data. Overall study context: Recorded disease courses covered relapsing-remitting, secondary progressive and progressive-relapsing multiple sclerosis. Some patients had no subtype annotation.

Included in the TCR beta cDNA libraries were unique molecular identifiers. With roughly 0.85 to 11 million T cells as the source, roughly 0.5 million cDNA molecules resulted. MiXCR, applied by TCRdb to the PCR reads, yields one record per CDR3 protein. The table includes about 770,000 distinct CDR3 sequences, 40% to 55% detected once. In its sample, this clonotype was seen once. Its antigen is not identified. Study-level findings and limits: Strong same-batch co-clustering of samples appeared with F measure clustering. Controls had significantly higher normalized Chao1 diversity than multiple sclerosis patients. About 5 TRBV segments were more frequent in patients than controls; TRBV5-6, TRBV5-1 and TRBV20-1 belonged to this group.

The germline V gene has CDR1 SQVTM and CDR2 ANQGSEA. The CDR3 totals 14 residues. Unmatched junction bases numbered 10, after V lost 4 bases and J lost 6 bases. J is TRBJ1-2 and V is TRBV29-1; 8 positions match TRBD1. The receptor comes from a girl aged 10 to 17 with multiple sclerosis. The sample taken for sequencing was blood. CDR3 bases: TGCAGCGTTGGGGCAAGGACAGGGAAGCATGGCTACACCTTC. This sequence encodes CSVGARTGKHGYTF.